The rows below give T cell receptor beta chains drawn from one sample of a study of Ad26.COV2.S vaccination and SARS-CoV-2 variants. Only in-frame clones appear in the TCRdb table, and some are missing; sequencing was by immunoSEQ multiplex PCR. The table has 350,000 to 500,000 clones, less than 95% seen once. Here the sequenced sample was peripheral blood, taken in a trial of Ad26.COV2.S vaccine versus placebo. These receptors were taken from a person aged 18 to 59 who received the Ad26.COV2.S COVID-19 vaccine or a placebo. Each CDR3 is given with its conserved first and last residue. D genes are given only for firm matches. Some rows mark clone size as missing; the rest say once, few, many or name a class of expanded clone.

clone size: few; V gene: TRBV7-8; J gene: TRBJ2-3; D gene: .; CDR3 DNA: TGTGCCAGCAGCTTAGAGGGGGTATTGTTAGATACGCAGTATTTT; CDR3 protein: CASSLEGVLLDTQYF
clone size: once; V gene: TRBV6-1; J gene: TRBJ2-5; D gene: TRBD2; CDR3 DNA: TGTGCCAGCAGTGAAGCTAGCGGGAGTTTTGAGACCCAGTACTTC; CDR3 protein: CASSEASGSFETQYF
clone size: .; V gene: TRBV29-1; J gene: TRBJ2-7; D gene: .; CDR3 DNA: TGCAGCGTGGCGGAGCTTGTGGGGGAGCAGTACTTC; CDR3 protein: CSVAELVGEQYF
clone size: .; V gene: TRBV5-6; J gene: TRBJ2-1; D gene: TRBD1; CDR3 DNA: TGTGCCAGCAGCGGGACAGGGTACAATGAGCAGTTCTTC; CDR3 protein: CASSGTGYNEQFF
clone size: .; V gene: TRBV25-1; J gene: TRBJ1-1; D gene: TRBD1; CDR3 DNA: TGTGCCAGCAGTGAATCGTCCGGGACAGGCTCTGAAGCTTTCTTT; CDR3 protein: CASSESSGTGSEAFF
clone size: .; V gene: TRBV6-2/TRBV6-3; J gene: TRBJ1-1; D gene: .; CDR3 DNA: TGTGCCAGCAGTTACTCTATGGTGGGCACTGAAGCTTTCTTT; CDR3 protein: CASSYSMVGTEAFF
clone size: .; V gene: TRBV7-3; J gene: TRBJ2-1; D gene: TRBD2; CDR3 DNA: TGTGCCAGCAGCCAGACTAGCGGGAGGGCCGCTGAGCAGTTCTTC; CDR3 protein: CASSQTSGRAAEQFF
clone size: once; V gene: TRBV12-3/TRBV12-4; J gene: TRBJ1-1; D gene: .; CDR3 DNA: TGTGCCAGCAGTACCTTGAACACTGAAGCTTTCTTT; CDR3 protein: CASSTLNTEAFF
clone size: once; V gene: TRBV21-1; J gene: TRBJ2-4; D gene: .; CDR3 DNA: TGTGCCAGCAGCAAAGTCCCCCTAGCGGGAGCCAAAAACATTCAGTACTTC; CDR3 protein: CASSKVPLAGAKNIQYF
clone size: .; V gene: TRBV3-1/TRBV3-2; J gene: TRBJ2-7; D gene: TRBD2; CDR3 DNA: TGTGCCAGCAGCCAAGATCACCAGCGGGAGGTCTACGAGCAGTACTTC; CDR3 protein: CASSQDHQREVYEQYF
clone size: once; V gene: TRBV5-1; J gene: TRBJ2-6; D gene: .; CDR3 DNA: TGCGCCAGCAGCTTGGCAGGGGGGCTGGGGGCCAACGTCCTGACTTTC; CDR3 protein: CASSLAGGLGANVLTF
clone size: few; V gene: TRBV6-1; J gene: TRBJ2-7; D gene: .; CDR3 DNA: TGTGCCAGCAGTGAAGAGAATGTTGGATACGAGCAGTACTTC; CDR3 protein: CASSEENVGYEQYF
clone size: .; V gene: TRBV4-2; J gene: TRBJ2-5; D gene: .; CDR3 DNA: TGTGCCAGCAGCCAAGTAAGAGAGACCCAGTACTTC; CDR3 protein: CASSQVRETQYF
clone size: .; V gene: TRBV28; J gene: TRBJ1-6; D gene: TRBD1; CDR3 DNA: TGTGCCAGCAGTTTCTCACGTGCGTCGGACAGGCGGGCCCATTCACCCCTCCACTTT; CDR3 protein: CASSFSRASDRRAHSPLHF
clone size: .; V gene: TRBV2; J gene: TRBJ2-3; D gene: .; CDR3 DNA: TGTGCCAGCAGTGTTGACCGCACAGATACGCAGTATTTT; CDR3 protein: CASSVDRTDTQYF
clone size: many; V gene: TRBV4-2; J gene: TRBJ2-2; D gene: TRBD2; CDR3 DNA: TGTGCCAGCAGCCAAGAGGAACTAGCGGGAGTGGGGACCGGGGAGCTGTTTTTT; CDR3 protein: CASSQEELAGVGTGELFF
clone size: .; V gene: TRBV24-1; J gene: TRBJ2-3; D gene: TRBD1; CDR3 DNA: TGTGCCACCAGTGATGGGACAGAATTGACAGATACGCAGTATTTT; CDR3 protein: CATSDGTELTDTQYF
clone size: .; V gene: TRBV5-1; J gene: TRBJ2-3; D gene: .; CDR3 DNA: TGCGCCAGCAGCTTGTTCCAGGGTAGCACAGATACGCAGTATTTT; CDR3 protein: CASSLFQGSTDTQYF
clone size: .; V gene: TRBV5-1; J gene: TRBJ2-3; D gene: .; CDR3 DNA: TGCGCCAGCAGCTTGGATGTCACAGATACGCAGTATTTT; CDR3 protein: CASSLDVTDTQYF
clone size: .; V gene: TRBV27; J gene: TRBJ2-7; D gene: .; CDR3 DNA: TGTGCCAGCAGTTTCGACTACAGGGGGGGCGAGCAGTACTTC; CDR3 protein: CASSFDYRGGEQYF
clone size: once; V gene: TRBV9; J gene: TRBJ2-3; D gene: .; CDR3 DNA: TGTGCCAGCAGCGTAGCCCCTTTCCCCCAGGGCGGGATTGATACGCAGTATTTT; CDR3 protein: CASSVAPFPQGGIDTQYF
clone size: .; V gene: TRBV21-1; J gene: TRBJ2-3; D gene: .; CDR3 DNA: TGTGCCAGCAGCAAAGAAGTAAGTAGCCGGGGCAATACGCAGTATTTT; CDR3 protein: CASSKEVSSRGNTQYF
clone size: .; V gene: TRBV7-2; J gene: TRBJ2-5; D gene: .; CDR3 DNA: TGTGCCAGCAGCGCGCACCCGGGACTCGACAACCAGTACTTC; CDR3 protein: CASSAHPGLDNQYF
clone size: .; V gene: TRBV7-9; J gene: TRBJ2-4; D gene: TRBD2; CDR3 DNA: TGTGCCAGCAGCGAAGGGACTAGCGGCACAGCCAAAAACATTCAGTACTTC; CDR3 protein: CASSEGTSGTAKNIQYF
clone size: .; V gene: TRBV4-1; J gene: TRBJ1-1; D gene: .; CDR3 DNA: TGCGCCAGCAGCCAATCATGGGACGCTGAAGCTTTCTTT; CDR3 protein: CASSQSWDAEAFF
clone size: few; V gene: TRBV6-2/TRBV6-3; J gene: TRBJ2-7; D gene: .; CDR3 DNA: TGTGCCAGCAGTCCGGTCTCTCCTCTAGCGCCGCCCGAGCAGTACTTC; CDR3 protein: CASSPVSPLAPPEQYF
clone size: .; V gene: TRBV4-1; J gene: TRBJ2-7; D gene: TRBD1; CDR3 DNA: TGCGCCAGCAGCCCACACTCCGGACAGGTCTACGAGCAGTACTTC; CDR3 protein: CASSPHSGQVYEQYF
clone size: once; V gene: TRBV13; J gene: TRBJ2-1; D gene: .; CDR3 DNA: TGTGCCAGCAGCCCCCCGGGGAACTACAATGAGCAGTTCTTC; CDR3 protein: CASSPPGNYNEQFF
clone size: few; V gene: TRBV4-2; J gene: TRBJ1-2; D gene: TRBD1; CDR3 DNA: TGTGCCAGCAGCCAAGCCGGGACAGCTCATGAGTATGGCTACACCTTC; CDR3 protein: CASSQAGTAHEYGYTF
clone size: .; V gene: TRBV7-2; J gene: TRBJ1-2; D gene: .; CDR3 DNA: TGTGCCAGCAGCAGGGACGGGAACTATGGCTACACCTTC; CDR3 protein: CASSRDGNYGYTF
clone size: .; V gene: TRBV12-2; J gene: TRBJ1-1; D gene: .; CDR3 DNA: TGTGCAAGCAAAGAGGAGGGGACTGAAGCTTTCTTT; CDR3 protein: CASKEEGTEAFF
clone size: .; V gene: TRBV7-9; J gene: TRBJ2-5; D gene: TRBD1; CDR3 DNA: TGTGCCAGCAGTGACAGGGGGACAAGGGAGACCCAGTACTTC; CDR3 protein: CASSDRGTRETQYF
clone size: .; V gene: TRBV6-6; J gene: TRBJ2-7; D gene: .; CDR3 DNA: TGTGCCAGCAGTTACTCGACCGGGTACGGCTACGAGCAGTACTTC; CDR3 protein: CASSYSTGYGYEQYF
clone size: .; V gene: TRBV5-1; J gene: TRBJ2-7; D gene: TRBD1; CDR3 DNA: TGCGCCAGCAGCTTGGAGGGACAGGGGTCCCACGAGCAGTACTTC; CDR3 protein: CASSLEGQGSHEQYF
clone size: .; V gene: TRBV6-5; J gene: TRBJ2-7; D gene: TRBD1; CDR3 DNA: TGTGCCAGCAGTCGGGACAGGGACTACGAGCAGTACTTC; CDR3 protein: CASSRDRDYEQYF
clone size: .; V gene: TRBV11-3; J gene: TRBJ2-2; D gene: .; CDR3 DNA: TGTGCCAGCAGCCCGGGGAGAGGAGACACCGGGGAGCTGTTTTTT; CDR3 protein: CASSPGRGDTGELFF
clone size: .; V gene: TRBV18; J gene: TRBJ2-5; D gene: .; CDR3 DNA: TGTGCCAGCTCACCTAGGGATGCGGAGACCCAGTACTTC; CDR3 protein: CASSPRDAETQYF
clone size: .; V gene: TRBV19; J gene: TRBJ1-1; D gene: .; CDR3 DNA: TGTGCCAGTAGTATCCCCAGGGGCTTGAACACTGAAGCTTTCTTT; CDR3 protein: CASSIPRGLNTEAFF
clone size: .; V gene: TRBV27; J gene: TRBJ1-1; D gene: TRBD1; CDR3 DNA: TGTGCCAGCAGTAAAAGGGGGCAGGGGAACACTGAAGCTTTCTTT; CDR3 protein: CASSKRGQGNTEAFF
clone size: .; V gene: TRBV2; J gene: TRBJ2-5; D gene: .; CDR3 DNA: TGTGCCAGCAGTGGCGCTAGACCAGAGACCCAGTACTTC; CDR3 protein: CASSGARPETQYF
clone size: once; V gene: TRBV10-3; J gene: TRBJ2-3; D gene: .; CDR3 DNA: TGTGCCATCAGTGATCCCGGAACTAGCCCCACAGATACGCAGTATTTT; CDR3 protein: CAISDPGTSPTDTQYF
clone size: .; V gene: TRBV19; J gene: TRBJ2-1; D gene: TRBD2; CDR3 DNA: TGTGCCAGTAGTATAGGAGGAGCGGGGGGTCGCAATGAGCAGTTCTTC; CDR3 protein: CASSIGGAGGRNEQFF
clone size: .; V gene: TRBV25-1; J gene: TRBJ2-1; D gene: TRBD2; CDR3 DNA: TGTGCCAGCAGTGAACCAGGACTAGCGAGTGGCAATGAGCAGTTCTTC; CDR3 protein: CASSEPGLASGNEQFF
clone size: .; V gene: TRBV27; J gene: TRBJ2-7; D gene: TRBD1; CDR3 DNA: TGTGCCAGCAGTTTTGCTGACAGGGCCCTGTTCGAGCAGTACTTC; CDR3 protein: CASSFADRALFEQYF
clone size: .; V gene: TRBV27; J gene: TRBJ2-3; D gene: TRBD2; CDR3 DNA: TGTGCCAGCAGTTCCGTAGCGGGACTCACAGATACGCAGTATTTT; CDR3 protein: CASSSVAGLTDTQYF
clone size: .; V gene: TRBV18; J gene: TRBJ1-2; D gene: .; CDR3 DNA: TGTGCCAGCTCACTCAACAGGGAATCAACTAACTATGGCTACACCTTC; CDR3 protein: CASSLNRESTNYGYTF
clone size: .; V gene: TRBV7-2; J gene: TRBJ2-3; D gene: .; CDR3 DNA: TGTGCCAGCAGCTTAGAGGGCAGAACCACAGATACGCAGTATTTT; CDR3 protein: CASSLEGRTTDTQYF
clone size: .; V gene: TRBV20-1; J gene: TRBJ2-5; D gene: .; CDR3 DNA: TGCAGTGCCCAGATTGAGGGGACCCAGTACTTC; CDR3 protein: CSAQIEGTQYF
clone size: .; V gene: TRBV28; J gene: TRBJ1-5; D gene: .; CDR3 DNA: TGTGCCAGCTTCGGGCCAAATCAGCCCCAGCATTTT; CDR3 protein: CASFGPNQPQHF
clone size: .; V gene: TRBV5-5; J gene: TRBJ2-2; D gene: .; CDR3 DNA: TGTGCCAGCAGCTTGCAGAACACCGGGGAGCTGTTTTTT; CDR3 protein: CASSLQNTGELFF
clone size: once; V gene: TRBV2; J gene: TRBJ2-7; D gene: .; CDR3 DNA: TGTGCCAGCACCCTACGAGGGGTGGGGGGCTACGAGCAGTACTTC; CDR3 protein: CASTLRGVGGYEQYF
clone size: .; V gene: TRBV2; J gene: TRBJ2-1; D gene: .; CDR3 DNA: TGTGCCAGCAGGCCCGCCCGGGGCCGCGGGGATGAGCAGTTCTTC; CDR3 protein: CASRPARGRGDEQFF
clone size: few; V gene: TRBV2; J gene: TRBJ2-7; D gene: .; CDR3 DNA: TGTGCCACACGAGCTGCCGGGGGTACCTACGAGCAGTACTTC; CDR3 protein: CATRAAGGTYEQYF
clone size: .; V gene: TRBV24-1; J gene: TRBJ2-3; D gene: TRBD2; CDR3 DNA: TGTGCCACCAGTAGGAGCGGGAGATCGACAGATACGCAGTATTTT; CDR3 protein: CATSRSGRSTDTQYF
clone size: .; V gene: TRBV4-2; J gene: TRBJ1-2; D gene: .; CDR3 DNA: TGTGCCAGCAGCCAGGACGGACGGTCGTGGGGGGGTGGCTACACCTTC; CDR3 protein: CASSQDGRSWGGGYTF